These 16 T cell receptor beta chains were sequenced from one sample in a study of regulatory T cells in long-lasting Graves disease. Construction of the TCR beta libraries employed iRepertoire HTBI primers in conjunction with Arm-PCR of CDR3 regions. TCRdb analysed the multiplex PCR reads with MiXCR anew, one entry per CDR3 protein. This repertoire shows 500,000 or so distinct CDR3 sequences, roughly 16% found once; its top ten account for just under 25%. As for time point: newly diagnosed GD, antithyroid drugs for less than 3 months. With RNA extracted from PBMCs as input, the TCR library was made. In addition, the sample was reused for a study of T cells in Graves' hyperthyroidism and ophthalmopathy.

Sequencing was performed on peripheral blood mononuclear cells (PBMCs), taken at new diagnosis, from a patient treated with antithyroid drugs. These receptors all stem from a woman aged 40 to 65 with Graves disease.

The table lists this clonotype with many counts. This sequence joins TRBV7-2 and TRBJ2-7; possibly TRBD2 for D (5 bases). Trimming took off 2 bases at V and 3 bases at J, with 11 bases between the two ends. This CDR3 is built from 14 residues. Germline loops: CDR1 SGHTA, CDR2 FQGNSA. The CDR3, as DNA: TGTGCCAGCAGCTTAAGGTACGGGGACTACGAGCAGTACTTC. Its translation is CASSLRYGDYEQYF.

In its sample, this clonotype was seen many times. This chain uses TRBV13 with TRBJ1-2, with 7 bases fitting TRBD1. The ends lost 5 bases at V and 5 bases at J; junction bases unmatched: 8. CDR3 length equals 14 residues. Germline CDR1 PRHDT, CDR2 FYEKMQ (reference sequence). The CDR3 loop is CASSPWTGFYGYTF. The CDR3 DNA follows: TGTGCCAGCAGCCCCTGGACAGGCTTTTATGGCTACACCTTC.

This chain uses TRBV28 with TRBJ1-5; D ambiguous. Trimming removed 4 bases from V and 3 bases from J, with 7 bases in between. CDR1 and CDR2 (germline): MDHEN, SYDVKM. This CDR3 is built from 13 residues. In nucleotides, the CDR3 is TGTGCCAGCAGTTCAGAGAACAATCAGCCCCAGCATTTT. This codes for CASSSENNQPQHF.

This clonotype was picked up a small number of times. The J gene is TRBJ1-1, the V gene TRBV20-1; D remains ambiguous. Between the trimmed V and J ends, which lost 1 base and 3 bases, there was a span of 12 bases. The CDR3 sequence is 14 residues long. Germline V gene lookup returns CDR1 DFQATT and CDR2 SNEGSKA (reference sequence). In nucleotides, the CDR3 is TGCAGTGCTAGAGTCAGGACGGTTGACACTGAAGCTTTCTTT. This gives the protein CSARVRTVDTEAFF.

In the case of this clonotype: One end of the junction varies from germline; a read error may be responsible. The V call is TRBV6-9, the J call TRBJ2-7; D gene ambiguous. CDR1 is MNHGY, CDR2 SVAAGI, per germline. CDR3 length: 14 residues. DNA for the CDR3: TGTACCAGCAGTTACGAAGCCAGTACCTACGAGCAGTACTTC. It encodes CTSSYEASTYEQYF.

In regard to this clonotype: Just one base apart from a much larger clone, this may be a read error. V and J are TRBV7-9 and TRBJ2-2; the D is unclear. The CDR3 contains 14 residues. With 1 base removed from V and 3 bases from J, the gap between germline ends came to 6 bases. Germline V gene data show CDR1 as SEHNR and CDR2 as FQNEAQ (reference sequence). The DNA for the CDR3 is TGTGCCAGCAGCTTAGTTCGGGACACCGGGGAGCTGTTTTTT. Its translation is CASSLVRDTGELFF. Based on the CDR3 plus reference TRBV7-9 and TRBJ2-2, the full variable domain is DTGVSQNPRHKITKRGQNVTFRCDPISEHNRLYWYRQTLGQGPEFLTYFQNEAQLEKSRLLSDRFSAERPKGSFSTLEIQRTEQGDSAMYLCASSLVRDTGELFFGEGSRLTVL.

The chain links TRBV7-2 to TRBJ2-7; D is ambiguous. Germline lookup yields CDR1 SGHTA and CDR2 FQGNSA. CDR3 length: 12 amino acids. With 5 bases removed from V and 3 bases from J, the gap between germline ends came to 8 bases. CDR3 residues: CASSHPGYEQYF. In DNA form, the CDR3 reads TGTGCCAGCAGCCACCCGGGCTACGAGCAGTACTTC.

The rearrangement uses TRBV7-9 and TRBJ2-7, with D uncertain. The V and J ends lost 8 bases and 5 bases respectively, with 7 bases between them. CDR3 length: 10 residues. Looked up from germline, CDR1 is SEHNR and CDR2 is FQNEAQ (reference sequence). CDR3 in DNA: TGTGCCAGCGGGTGGGACGAGCAGTACTTC. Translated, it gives CASGWDEQYF.

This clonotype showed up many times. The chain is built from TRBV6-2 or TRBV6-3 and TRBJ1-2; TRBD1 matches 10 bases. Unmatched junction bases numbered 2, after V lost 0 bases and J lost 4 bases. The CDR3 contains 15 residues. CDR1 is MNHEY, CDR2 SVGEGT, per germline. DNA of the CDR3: TGTGCCAGCAGTTACTCGGACAGGGGGGGCTATGGCTACACCTTC. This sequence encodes CASSYSDRGGYGYTF.

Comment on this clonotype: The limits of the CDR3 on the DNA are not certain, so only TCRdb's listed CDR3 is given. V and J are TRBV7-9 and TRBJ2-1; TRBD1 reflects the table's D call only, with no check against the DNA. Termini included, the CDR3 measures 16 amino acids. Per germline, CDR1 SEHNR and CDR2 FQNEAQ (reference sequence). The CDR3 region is CASSSSRQGIYNEQFF.

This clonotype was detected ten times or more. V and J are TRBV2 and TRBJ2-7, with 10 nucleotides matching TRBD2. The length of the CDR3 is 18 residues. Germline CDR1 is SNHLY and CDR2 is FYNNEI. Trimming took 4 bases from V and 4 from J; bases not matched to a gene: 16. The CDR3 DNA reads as TGTGCCAGCAGTGTCCTCCGGGCCCTAGCGGGGGTTCAGTACGAGCAGTACTTC. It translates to CASSVLRALAGVQYEQYF.

The CDR3 DNA follows: TGTGCCAGCAGCGGAAGACTAGCGGGGTACAATGAGCAGTTCTTC. This gives the protein CASSGRLAGYNEQFF. V usage is TRBV9 and J usage is TRBJ2-1; 11 bases fit TRBD2. This CDR3 is built from 15 residues. V shed 3 bases and J 4 bases; nucleotides not matched to a gene: 3. Per germline, CDR1 SGDLS and CDR2 YYNGEE.

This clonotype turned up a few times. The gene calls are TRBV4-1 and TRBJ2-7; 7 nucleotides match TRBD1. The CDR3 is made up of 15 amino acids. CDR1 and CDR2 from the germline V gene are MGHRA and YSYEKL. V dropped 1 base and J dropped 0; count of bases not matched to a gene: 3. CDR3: CASSQGQGDSYEQYF. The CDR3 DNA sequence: TGCGCCAGCAGCCAAGGACAGGGCGACTCCTACGAGCAGTACTTC.

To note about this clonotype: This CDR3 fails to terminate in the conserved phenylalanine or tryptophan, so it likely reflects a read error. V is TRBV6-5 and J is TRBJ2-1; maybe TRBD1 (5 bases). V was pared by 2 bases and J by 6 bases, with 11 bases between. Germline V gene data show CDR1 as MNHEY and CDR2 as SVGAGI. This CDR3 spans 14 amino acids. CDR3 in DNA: TGTGCCAGCAGTTACACAGGCGCCTTCAATGAGCAGTTCGTC. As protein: CASSYTGAFNEQFV.

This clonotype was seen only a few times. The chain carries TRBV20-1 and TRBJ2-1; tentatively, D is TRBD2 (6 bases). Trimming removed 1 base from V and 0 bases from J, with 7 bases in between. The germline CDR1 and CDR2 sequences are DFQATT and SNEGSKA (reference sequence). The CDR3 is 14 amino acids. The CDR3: CSARAGLSYNEQFF. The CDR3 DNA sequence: TGCAGTGCTAGAGCGGGACTCTCCTACAATGAGCAGTTCTTC.

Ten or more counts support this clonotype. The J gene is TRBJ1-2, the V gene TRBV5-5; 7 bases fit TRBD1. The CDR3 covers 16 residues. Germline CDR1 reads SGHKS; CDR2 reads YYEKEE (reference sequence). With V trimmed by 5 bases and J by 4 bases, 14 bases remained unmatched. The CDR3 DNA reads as TGTGCCAGCAGACGCGACAGGGACACAAGTGGCTATGGCTACACCTTC. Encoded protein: CASRRDRDTSGYGYTF.